This T cell receptor beta chain came from a study of Ad26.COV2.S vaccination and SARS-CoV-2 variants. As regards this clone: The sample has other DNA sequences that encode this CDR3 too.

Treatment specified: some 19 received Ad26.COV2.S at low or high dose, single or two shots; roughly five received placebo; per-sample allocation not given. Sampling occurred on day 63 after the first vaccine or placebo injection. Some clones are missing from TCRdb's copy, which holds only in-frame ones; the method was immunoSEQ multiplex PCR. The sample consists of 450,000 to 550,000 clones, nearly 90% of them appearing once. The sequence derives from a person aged 18-60 years who received the Ad26.COV2.S COVID-19 vaccine or a placebo. Sequenced here: peripheral blood, sampled in a trial of Ad26.COV2.S vaccine versus placebo.

As DNA, the CDR3 is TGTGCCAGCAGCTCCTTAACCGGGACAGGGACTGAAGCTTTCTTT. Encoded protein: CASSSLTGTGTEAFF. V usage is TRBV7-8 and J usage is TRBJ1-1, with 9 positions matching TRBD1. The trim removed 4 bases at V and 5 bases at J, leaving 8 bases unmatched. Germline-derived CDR1 and CDR2 are SGHVS and FQNEAQ. This CDR3 comprises 15 residues.